Below, 7 T cell receptor beta chains from the same sample are listed, as sequenced in a study of cytomegalovirus exposure and HLA in healthy donors. Primers for the PCR totalled 60 Vbeta and 13 Jbeta. The data were produced by immunoSEQ multiplex PCR, yet TCRdb's version contains in-frame clones alone and is incomplete. The data contain about 230,000 clones, around 85% of them singletons. Sequencing was carried out using PBMCs. Source of these receptors: a human donor in good health.

This rearrangement joins TRBV6-6 to TRBJ2-1; D may be TRBD1 (6 bases). Germline V gives CDR1 MNHNY, CDR2 SVGAGI (reference sequence). The V end lost 8 bases, the J end lost 9 bases, and 20 bases lay between the germline ends. CDR3 length equals 14 residues. CDR3 nucleotide sequence: TGTGCCAGCCTCGTGCCAGGGGCCTCGGGTGAGCAGTTCTTC. Amino acids: CASLVPGASGEQFF.

This clone has only one observation. The chain recombines TRBV28 with TRBJ2-2, with TRBD2 identical over 9 bases. Looked up from germline, CDR1 is MDHEN and CDR2 is SYDVKM. The CDR3 is 14 residues long. With 9 bases clipped from V and 2 bases from J, the junction kept 4 bases outside the gene matches. CDR3 loop: CASETSGNTGELFF. The CDR3 bases are TGTGCCAGTGAGACTAGCGGTAACACCGGGGAGCTGTTTTTT. The full variable domain, in which reference TRBV28 and TRBJ2-2 provide the parts outside the CDR3, is DVKVTQSSRYLVKRTGEKVFLECVQDMDHENMFWYRQDPGLGLRLIYFSYDVKMKEKGDIPEGYSVSREKKERFSLILESASTNQTSMYLCASETSGNTGELFFGEGSRLTVL.

The genes are TRBV5-6 and TRBJ1-1; the match to TRBD1 covers 9 bases. The length of the CDR3 is 15 residues. Looked up from germline, CDR1 is SGHDT and CDR2 is YYEEEE. J was trimmed by 2 bases and V by 2 bases; bases with no gene match: 4. Here the CDR3 reads CASSLQGALNTEAFF. In DNA, the CDR3 is TGTGCCAGCAGCTTACAGGGGGCCCTAAACACTGAAGCTTTCTTT.

This chain uses TRBV4-1 with TRBJ2-3; D is perhaps TRBD2 (6 bases). V was shortened by 2 bases and J by 6 bases, with 12 bases between the two germline ends. The CDR3 is made up of 14 amino acids. The germline V gene has CDR1 MGHRA and CDR2 YSYEKL. The CDR3 nucleotides read TGCGCCAGCAGCCAAATGGGGGGAGCGGATACGCAGTATTTT. Amino acids: CASSQMGGADTQYF.

This clone was picked up one time. The genes are TRBV2 and TRBJ2-3; D is possibly TRBD1 (6 bases). The CDR3 sequence is 14 residues long. Germline V CDR1 and CDR2: SNHLY, FYNNEI. V lost 5 bases and J lost 0, with 9 bases in between. CDR3 loop: CASSPGQSTDTQYF. Written as DNA, the CDR3 is TGTGCCAGCAGTCCTGGACAGAGCACAGATACGCAGTATTTT.

The chain carries TRBV6-5 and TRBJ2-7; 13 bases agree with TRBD2. Germline CDR1 reads MNHEY; CDR2 reads SVGAGI. V was pared by 5 bases and J by 2 bases, with 3 bases of the junction left unmatched. This CDR3 spans 15 amino acids. CDR3 nucleotide sequence: TGTGCCAGCAGTCCCACTAGCGGGAGGGCCTACGAGCAGTACTTC. Protein sequence: CASSPTSGRAYEQYF.

The gene calls are TRBV10-3 and TRBJ2-7; 13 nucleotides match TRBD2. CDR1 and CDR2 (germline): ENHRY, SYGVKD. The ends lost 2 bases at V and 6 bases at J; junction bases unmatched: 4. The CDR3 spans 15 residues. The CDR3 loop reads CAISETSGGGIEQYF. The CDR3 bases are TGTGCCATCAGTGAGACTAGCGGGGGGGGGATCGAGCAGTACTTC.